This entry lists 27 T cell receptor beta chains sequenced from one sample in a study of blood T cell dynamics during melanoma immunotherapy. Measured with immunoSEQ multiplex PCR; TCRdb has only the in-frame clones, and not every one. The sample contains about 15,000 clones, about 83% of which appear only once. The time point: pre-treatment baseline. The sequences come from blood, collected from a patient treated with checkpoint blockade. Receptors were obtained from a human donor with melanoma.

The chain carries TRBV6-6 and TRBJ1-1, with unresolved D. CDR1 MNHNY and CDR2 SVGAGI come from the germline V gene (reference sequence). This CDR3 has 11 residues. V was cut by 5 bases and J by 9 bases, with 10 bases left in between. CDR3 in DNA: TGTGCCAGCAGTCCCCGTTCTCAAGCTTTCTTT. This gives the protein CASSPRSQAFF.

The chain employs TRBV20-1 and TRBJ2-3; D uncertain. CDR1 is DFQATT and CDR2 is SNEGSKA in the germline V gene (reference sequence). The V and J ends lost 5 bases and 4 bases respectively, with 7 bases between them. The CDR3 is 11 residues long. The CDR3 is CSALYSDTQYF. The CDR3, as DNA: TGCAGTGCTTTATACTCAGATACGCAGTATTTT.

The CDR3 DNA reads as TGTGCCAGCAGTTGGACAGCGATTAATGAAAAACTGTTTTTT. Translating it yields CASSWTAINEKLFF. The gene calls are TRBV2 and TRBJ1-4, with TRBD1 as a possible D gene (6 bases). V dropped 5 bases and J dropped 4 bases, with 11 bases sitting between them. CDR1 and CDR2 from the germline V gene are SNHLY and FYNNEI. The CDR3 spans 14 residues.

This CDR3 is CASSEQGMSTEAFF. DNA for the CDR3: TGTGCCAGCAGTGAACAGGGTATGAGCACTGAAGCTTTCTTT. The chain is built from TRBV2 and TRBJ1-1; possibly TRBD1 for D (5 bases). Germline V gives CDR1 SNHLY, CDR2 FYNNEI. The length of the CDR3 is 14 residues. Trimming pared 2 bases from V and 4 bases from J, leaving 11 bases between. Complete variable domain (other parts from reference TRBV2 and TRBJ1-1): EPEVTQTPSHQVTQMGQEVILRCVPISNHLYFYWYRQILGQKVEFLVSFYNNEISEKSEIFDDQFSVERPDGSNFTLKIRSTKLEDSAMYFCASSEQGMSTEAFFGQGTRLTVV.

This clone was detected once. The CDR3 loop reads CASSLLAGGRETQYF. DNA of the CDR3: TGTGCCAGCAGCTTACTGGCGGGGGGACGGGAGACCCAGTACTTC. J is TRBJ2-5 and V is TRBV7-8, with 8 bases lining up with TRBD2. Germline lookup yields CDR1 SGHVS and CDR2 FQNEAQ. Losses at the gene ends were 2 bases for V and 5 bases for J; bases not matched to a gene: 7. The CDR3 runs 15 residues.

The chain recombines TRBV5-5 with TRBJ2-2, with 7 bases matching TRBD2. Germline trimming cut 4 bases from V and 9 bases from J; bases unmatched to any gene: 18. The germline gives CDR1 SGHKS, CDR2 YYEKEE (reference sequence). The CDR3 extends over 17 amino acids. CDR3 sequence reads: CASSQVYTGDYSRELFF. CDR3 nucleotide sequence: TGTGCCAGCAGCCAAGTGTACACCGGGGACTACTCCCGGGAGCTGTTTTTT. The full variable domain, completed using reference TRBV5-5 and TRBJ2-2, is DAGVTQSPTHLIKTRGQQVTLRCSPISGHKSVSWYQQVLGQGPQFIFQYYEKEERGRGNFPDRFSARQFPNYSSELNVNALLLGDSALYLCASSQVYTGDYSRELFFGEGSRLTVL.

J is TRBJ1-1 and V is TRBV7-3; 8 bases are a match to TRBD1. J gave up 1 base and V 4 bases, and 2 bases lay outside the gene matches. CDR1 and CDR2 (germline): SGHTA, FQGTGA. The CDR3 runs to 14 residues. The CDR3 here is CASSSGTGNTEAFF. The CDR3, as DNA: TGTGCCAGCAGCTCCGGGACAGGGAACACTGAAGCTTTCTTT.

This chain connects TRBV6-6 to TRBJ1-6; the D is unclear. Germline assignment: CDR1 MNHNY and CDR2 SVGAGI (reference sequence). The CDR3 is made up of 12 amino acids. V lost 6 bases to trimming and J lost 8 bases, with 8 bases between them. The CDR3 coding sequence is TGTGCCAGCAGGGTTACAGATTCACCCCTCCACTTT. It yields the protein CASRVTDSPLHF.

The chain combines TRBV10-2 with TRBJ1-6; D gene uncertain. The V gene lost 6 bases and the J gene lost 6 bases, with 18 bases spanning the gap. Germline lookup yields CDR1 WSHSY and CDR2 SAAADI. CDR3 length equals 16 residues. CDR3 amino acids: CASRDTPKFSNSPLHF. The CDR3 DNA reads TGCGCCAGCAGAGATACACCGAAATTTTCTAATTCACCCCTCCACTTT.

J is TRBJ2-3 and V is TRBV4-1, with TRBD2 matching over 7 bases. J lost 8 bases, V lost 3 bases, and 8 bases had no gene match. CDR3 length equals 14 residues. Germline V lookup: CDR1 MGHRA, CDR2 YSYEKL. The CDR3 protein is CASSHIAGGSTQYF. The CDR3 coding sequence is TGCGCCAGCAGCCACATAGCGGGCGGCTCTACGCAGTATTTT.

The sample holds one count of this clone. The V gene is TRBV7-3, the J gene TRBJ2-1, with 11 bases that match TRBD1. This CDR3 has 15 amino acids. Losses at the gene ends were 7 bases for V and 5 bases for J; bases not matched to a gene: 7. Looked up from germline, CDR1 is SGHTA and CDR2 is FQGTGA. The CDR3 is CASISGTGGNNEQFF. The DNA of the CDR3 is TGTGCCAGCATCTCGGGGACAGGGGGAAACAATGAGCAGTTCTTC.

The chain is built from TRBV28 and TRBJ2-7; 8 positions agree with TRBD1. The J segment lost 7 bases and the V segment lost 5 bases, leaving 4 bases of the junction unmatched. The CDR3 runs 12 residues. Looked up from germline, CDR1 is MDHEN and CDR2 is SYDVKM. The CDR3 DNA reads as TGTGCCAGCAGTGGGGACAGGCGAGAGCAGTACTTC. This codes for CASSGDRREQYF. Together with reference TRBV28 and TRBJ2-7, the CDR3 gives the full variable domain: DVKVTQSSRYLVKRTGEKVFLECVQDMDHENMFWYRQDPGLGLRLIYFSYDVKMKEKGDIPEGYSVSREKKERFSLILESASTNQTSMYLCASSGDRREQYFGPGTRLTVT.

The genes are TRBV6-5 and TRBJ1-1; 7 bases line up with TRBD1. This CDR3 spans 14 amino acids. Losses at the gene ends were 4 bases for V and 0 bases for J; bases not matched to a gene: 2. CDR1 is MNHEY and CDR2 is SVGAGI in the germline V gene. The CDR3 nucleotides read TGTGCCAGCAGTTCACAGGGGATGAACACTGAAGCTTTCTTT. It yields the protein CASSSQGMNTEAFF.

The sample holds one count of this clone. The genes are TRBV6-5 and TRBJ2-5; 7 positions agree with TRBD2. The V segment lost 5 bases and the J segment 11 bases; nucleotides outside the gene matches: 17. The CDR3 contains 15 residues. Germline values: CDR1 MNHEY, CDR2 SVGAGI. As DNA, the CDR3 is TGTGCCAGCAGTCCCTCGGCGGGGGAGGCAGGTGAGCAGTACTTC. Its protein product is CASSPSAGEAGEQYF.

The V and J genes are TRBV11-2 and TRBJ2-3, with D possibly matching TRBD2 (5 bases). This CDR3 spans 17 amino acids. CDR1 and CDR2 from the germline V gene are SGHAT and FQNNGV. The V and J ends lost 2 bases and 3 bases respectively, with 18 bases between them. The CDR3 spells CASSLRGLRVRTDTQYF. The CDR3 nucleotides are TGTGCCAGCAGCTTACGAGGCTTGCGGGTGAGGACAGATACGCAGTATTTT. Full variable domain (outside the CDR3, taken from reference TRBV11-2 and TRBJ2-3): EAGVAQSPRYKIIEKRQSVAFWCNPISGHATLYWYQQILGQGPKLLIQFQNNGVVDDSQLPKDRFSAERLKGVDSTLKIQPAKLEDSAVYLCASSLRGLRVRTDTQYFGPGTRLTVL.

The J gene is TRBJ2-7, the V gene TRBV7-2, with TRBD2 as a possible D gene (6 bases). CDR1 is SGHTA, CDR2 FQGNSA, per germline. This CDR3 region has 15 residues. V shed 5 bases and J shed 2 bases, with 16 bases lying between them. This CDR3 is CASSAGRPTPYEQYF. As DNA, the CDR3 is TGTGCCAGCAGCGCGGGACGCCCTACTCCCTACGAGCAGTACTTC.

In this sample, this clone turned up once. The chain recombines TRBV9 with TRBJ1-1, with D possibly matching TRBD1 (6 bases). Per germline, CDR1 SGDLS and CDR2 YYNGEE. The CDR3 is made up of 14 amino acids. V was shortened by 0 bases and J by 4 bases, with 10 bases between the two germline ends. The CDR3 DNA reads as TGTGCCAGCAGCGTAGGGGGGCGCGCCACTGAAGCTTTCTTT. Its translation: CASSVGGRATEAFF. Based on the CDR3 plus reference TRBV9 and TRBJ1-1, the full variable domain is DSGVTQTPKHLITATGQRVTLRCSPRSGDLSVYWYQQSLDQGLQFLIQYYNGEERAKGNILERFSAQQFPDLHSELNLSSLELGDSALYFCASSVGGRATEAFFGQGTRLTVV.

The chain carries TRBV5-1 and TRBJ2-1, with a tentative D call TRBD1 (5 bases). This CDR3 spans 17 amino acids. Trimming took off 0 bases at V and 2 bases at J, with 15 bases between the two ends. The germline gives CDR1 SGHRS, CDR2 YFSETQ. The CDR3 reads CASSLGTRAYTYNEQFF. DNA of the CDR3: TGCGCCAGCAGCTTGGGGACACGGGCCTATACCTACAATGAGCAGTTCTTC.

The gene calls are TRBV27 and TRBJ2-7, with TRBD1 identical over 7 bases. The CDR3 has 15 residues. Germline-derived CDR1 and CDR2 are MNHEY and SMNVEV (reference sequence). The V gene end was trimmed by 0 bases and the J gene end by 2 bases; junction bases not matched to a gene: 4. The CDR3 bases are TGTGCCAGCAGTTTATCTTCGGGACAGCCCTACGAGCAGTACTTC. Translated: CASSLSSGQPYEQYF.

This chain connects TRBV11-3 to TRBJ1-4; no firm D call. The CDR3 loop spans 18 amino acids. CDR1 and CDR2 from the germline V gene are SGHNT and YENEEA. V gave up 1 base and J gave up 0 bases, with 15 bases separating them. In DNA form, the CDR3 reads TGTGCCAGCAGCTTAGGCACCGGGGTGGTTGCAACTAATGAAAAACTGTTTTTT. This encodes CASSLGTGVVATNEKLFF.

The CDR3 reads CASSPRTSGASTDTQYF. As DNA, the CDR3 is TGTGCCAGCAGCCCGCGGACTAGCGGGGCCAGCACAGATACGCAGTATTTT. V is TRBV7-9 and J is TRBJ2-3; 12 bases agree with TRBD2. Per germline, CDR1 SEHNR and CDR2 FQNEAQ (reference sequence). V was clipped by 5 bases and J by 0 bases; unmatched bases: 6. The CDR3 is made up of 17 amino acids.

The chain recombines TRBV6-5 with TRBJ1-2, with TRBD1 matching over 9 bases. The germline gives CDR1 MNHEY, CDR2 SVGAGI. With V trimmed by 4 bases and J by 2 bases, 8 bases remained unmatched. CDR3 size: 16 residues. CDR3 bases: TGTGCCAGCAGTTCCCTCGATGGGACAGGGAACTATGGCTACACCTTC. This codes for CASSSLDGTGNYGYTF.

V usage is TRBV30 and J usage is TRBJ2-7; 8 nucleotides line up with TRBD2. V lost 5 bases to trimming and J lost 6 bases; unmatched junction nucleotides: 9. In germline, CDR1 is GTSNPN, CDR2 SVGIG (reference sequence). The CDR3 contains 13 residues. The CDR3 DNA reads as TGTGCCTGGGGCCCGGGAGGGACTTCCGAGCAGTACTTC. This gives the protein CAWGPGGTSEQYF.

V usage is TRBV7-8 and J usage is TRBJ2-7; D is undetermined. Trimming cost V 3 bases and J 2 bases, with 5 bases left between them. Germline V gene lookup returns CDR1 SGHVS and CDR2 FQNEAQ. This CDR3 has 12 amino acids. The CDR3 region has the DNA TGTGCCAGCAGCTTTACAACCTACGAGCAGTACTTC. It yields the protein CASSFTTYEQYF. Variable domain in full (rest from reference TRBV7-8 and TRBJ2-7): GAGVSQSPRYKVAKRGQDVALRCDPISGHVSLFWYQQALGQGPEFLTYFQNEAQLDKSGLPSDRFFAERPEGSVSTLKIQRTQQEDSAVYLCASSFTTYEQYFGPGTRLTVT.

V and J are TRBV5-1 and TRBJ1-3; a weak D match, TRBD1 (6 bases). Trimming stripped 2 bases from V and 1 base from J, with 13 bases between. CDR1 and CDR2 (germline): SGHRS, YFSETQ. The CDR3 covers 16 residues. CDR3 sequence (DNA): TGCGCCAGCAGCTTACCCGAGGGGGGGTCTGGAAACACCATATATTTT. Translated: CASSLPEGGSGNTIYF. The entire variable domain, with the rest obtained from reference TRBV5-1 and TRBJ1-3, is as follows: KAGVTQTPRYLIKTRGQQVTLSCSPISGHRSVSWYQQTPGQGLQFLFEYFSETQRNKGNFPGRFSGRQFSNSRSEMNVSTLELGDSALYLCASSLPEGGSGNTIYFGEGSWLTVV.

This clone was detected once. The chain is built from TRBV7-6 and TRBJ2-2; 8 positions match TRBD2. The J segment lost 8 bases and the V segment lost 5 bases, leaving 13 bases of the junction unmatched. Per the germline V gene, CDR1 is SGHVS and CDR2 is FNYEAQ. The CDR3 is made up of 16 amino acids. CDR3 DNA sequence: TGTGCCAGCAGCGGTAGAGATATAGCGGGGACGGGGGAGCTGTTTTTT. Its protein is CASSGRDIAGTGELFF.

The chain joins TRBV11-2 to TRBJ2-3; possibly TRBD1 for D (5 bases). The CDR3 loop spans 13 amino acids. V dropped 0 bases and J dropped 7 bases, with 8 bases sitting between them. The germline CDR1 and CDR2 sequences are SGHAT and FQNNGV. The CDR3 DNA is TGTGCCAGCAGCTTAGACAGGGTAAATACGCAGTATTTT. Translated, it gives CASSLDRVNTQYF.